A selection of T cell receptor beta chains follows, all from one sample in a study of T cells in Graves' hyperthyroidism and ophthalmopathy. TCRdb re-analysed the multiplex PCR reads in MiXCR, keeping a single row per CDR3 protein. The sample has 650,000 to 700,000 distinct CDR3 sequences, roughly 17% seen once. The sample consisted of blood. All receptors come from a man aged 50-59 years with Graves' hyperthyroidism. Each CDR3 is given with its conserved first and last residue. Each record gives: CDR3 DNA, CDR3 protein, clone size, V gene, J gene, D gene. The D gene is left open where the match is weak. Clone size is not always given. Where it is, it says once, few, many or a class for expanded clones.

TGTGCCAGCAAATATAGAGCGGCAGAGACCCAGTACTTC,CASKYRAAETQYF,many,TRBV6-2/TRBV6-3,TRBJ2-5,.
TGCAGTGCTAGTCTGGACAGCTATGGCTACACCTTC,CSASLDSYGYTF,.,TRBV20-1,TRBJ1-2,.
TGTGCCACCAGCAGCCGGGCCAGTTCCTACGAGCAGTACTTC,CATSSRASSYEQYF,.,TRBV15,TRBJ2-7,.
TGTGCCAGTAGTTCCTTGGGACGGACCTACGAGCAGTACTTC,CASSSLGRTYEQYF,many,TRBV19,TRBJ2-7,.
TGTGCCAGCAGCTTGGGACAGAGTAACCAAGAGACCCAGTACTTC,CASSLGQSNQETQYF,.,TRBV5-8,TRBJ2-5,.
TGCAGCGTTTTTGGACTAGCGGGAGTGGATCAGCAGTTCTTC,CSVFGLAGVDQQFF,.,TRBV29-1,TRBJ2-1,TRBD2
TGTGCCATCAGCCCGACAGAAAATCAGCCCCAGCATTTT,CAISPTENQPQHF,few,TRBV10-3,TRBJ1-5,.
TGCAGTGCACAGTACGGCCCTGAGCAGTACTTC,CSAQYGPEQYF,few,TRBV20-1,TRBJ2-7,.
TGTGCCAGCAGCGTGGACGGGGCGAGGGAGACCCAGTACTTC,CASSVDGARETQYF,few,TRBV9,TRBJ2-5,.
TGTGCCAGCAGTGAATTCCTGTTAACAGGGGGCGGGTATGAAGCTTTCTTT,CASSEFLLTGGGYEAFF,few,TRBV2,TRBJ1-1,TRBD1
TGCAGCGCCGAGACAGGGATGAACACTGAAGCTTTCTTT,CSAETGMNTEAFF,many,TRBV29-1,TRBJ1-1,TRBD1
TGCGCCAGCAGCGACGCTGAGAACCTCTATGGCTACACCTTC,CASSDAENLYGYTF,.,TRBV5-1,TRBJ1-2,.
TGTGCCAGCTCACTACAGGGAGACTCCTATAATTCACCCCTCCACTTT,CASSLQGDSYNSPLHF,many,TRBV18,TRBJ1-6,.
TGTGCCTGGAGTCCCAAATACCAGGATGAGCAGTTCTTC,CAWSPKYQDEQFF,.,TRBV30,TRBJ2-1,.
TGTGCCATCAGTGAAGGCGGGAGTGGCAATGAGCAGTTCTTC,CAISEGGSGNEQFF,few,TRBV10-3,TRBJ2-1,TRBD2
TGTGCCAGCAGCCAAGAGGCAGCTTACTCCTATAATTCACCCCTCCACTTT,CASSQEAAYSYNSPLHF,few,TRBV3-1,TRBJ1-6,.
TGTGCCAGCAGCCAACCGGACCTAAATAATTCACCCCTCCACTTT,CASSQPDLNNSPLHF,.,TRBV3-1,TRBJ1-6,.
TGTGCCAGCAGCCTAGGGGTCTACCCCTACGAGCAGTACTTC,CASSLGVYPYEQYF,many,TRBV7-2,TRBJ2-7,.
TGTGCCAGCAGCTTAATGCGATCGGAGACCCAGTACTTC,CASSLMRSETQYF,few,TRBV7-3,TRBJ2-5,.
TGTGCCAGCAGCCCCTCTCCCGGGGTTAGCTCCTACGAGCAGTACTTC,CASSPSPGVSSYEQYF,few,TRBV28,TRBJ2-7,.
TGTGCCAGCAGTTTACTAGACAGGGGGATCAATCAGCCCCAGCATTTT,CASSLLDRGINQPQHF,.,TRBV28,TRBJ1-5,TRBD1
TGTGCCACCAGTGGTCGGGACAGGGAGTACAATGAGCAGTTCTTC,CATSGRDREYNEQFF,many,TRBV24-1,TRBJ2-1,TRBD1